A selection of T cell receptor beta chains follows, all from one sample in a study of blood T cell repertoires in COVID-19. The table came from immunoSEQ multiplex PCR; TCRdb's copy has only in-frame clones and leaves some out. Here the sample spans 400,000 or so clones, approximately 86% being singletons. Sequencing input: PBMCs or T cells enriched from blood (not recorded which). The receptors come from a woman aged 35 to 49 with acute COVID-19. CDR3s leave out the opening cysteine and the closing phenylalanine or tryptophan.

j_call v_call cdr3_aa
TRBJ1-4 TRBV5-1 ASSLSPGQGMKKLF
TRBJ1-1 TRBV6-5 ASRSPGNTEAF
TRBJ1-2 TRBV19 ASSTPDSNYGYT
TRBJ1-1 TRBV10-3 AIRTRDSNTEAF
TRBJ2-2 TRBV5-1 ASSLASGGAGELF
TRBJ1-5 TRBV25-1 ASSGTGRNQPQH
TRBJ2-1 TRBV4-1 ASSQPPMTSGGSSYNEQF
TRBJ1-2 TRBV20-1 SATSYGYT
TRBJ1-6 TRBV2 ASSARDTRGSYNSPLH
TRBJ1-3 TRBV2 ASSEAELRSGNTIY
TRBJ1-2 TRBV4-2 ASSQDRTVYGYT
TRBJ2-3 TRBV9 ASSVGGGGTDTQY
TRBJ2-2 TRBV7-9 ASSETGRSGELF